These 10 T cell receptor beta chains were all obtained from the same sample, sequenced in a study of T-cell reconstitution after alpha-beta-depleted transplantation in children. TCRbeta library construction was performed incorporating unique molecular identifiers. TCRdb recomputed calls from the PCR reads with MiXCR, one row per CDR3 protein. The sample consists of 600,000 or so distinct CDR3 sequences, 23% of them appearing once. Sequenced material: PBMCs, mostly from graft donor cells, taken 360 days after TCRalphabeta/CD19-depleted stem cell transplant. Receptors were obtained from a boy younger than two who had a stem cell transplant for acute myeloid leukemia, so the T cells may come from the graft donor.

The table lists this clonotype with a few counts. This chain uses TRBV5-6 with TRBJ2-7, with D possibly matching TRBD2 (5 bases). This CDR3 region has 13 residues. V lost 2 bases, J lost 5 bases, and 11 bases lay in between. Germline V gives CDR1 SGHDT, CDR2 YYEEEE. The CDR3 is CASSLADGHEQYV. In DNA, the CDR3 is TGTGCCAGCAGCTTAGCGGACGGACACGAGCAGTACGTC.

The V and J genes are TRBV6-1 and TRBJ2-5; maybe TRBD1 (8 bases). The CDR3 is 14 residues long. The germline V gene encodes CDR1 MNHNS and CDR2 SASEGT. Trimming removed 5 bases at V and 5 bases at J, with 15 bases between. CDR3 DNA: TGTGCCAGCAGTCAACAACAGGGGGGGGAGACCCAGTACTTC. Translating it yields CASSQQQGGETQYF.

This clonotype was seen a handful of times. The V call is TRBV28, the J call TRBJ2-5; D is undetermined. The CDR3 contains 16 residues. Trimming removed 2 bases from V and 0 bases from J, with 13 bases in between. Germline loops: CDR1 MDHEN, CDR2 SYDVKM. This CDR3 is CASSLHIPWYQETQYF. The CDR3 coding sequence is TGTGCCAGCAGTTTACACATTCCCTGGTACCAAGAGACCCAGTACTTC.

There are a few counts of this clonotype. The rearrangement uses TRBV12-5 and TRBJ2-1; no clear D. The CDR3 covers 14 residues. V was pared by 4 bases and J by 7 bases, with 14 bases between. The V gene's germline CDR1 is LGHNT and CDR2 FRNRAP. The CDR3 DNA reads as TGTGCTAGTGGTTGGGCCATCGAGCCGAATGAGCAGTTCTTC. It encodes CASGWAIEPNEQFF.

This clonotype was observed a few times. J is TRBJ1-1 and V is TRBV9; D is ambiguous. CDR3 length: 12 residues. CDR1 is SGDLS, CDR2 YYNGEE, per germline. V was pared by 5 bases and J by 4 bases, with 9 bases between. The CDR3 sequence is CASSTNPTEAFF. DNA of the CDR3: TGTGCCAGCAGTACCAATCCCACTGAAGCTTTCTTT.

This clonotype was seen many times. The rearrangement uses TRBV3-1 and TRBJ2-7, with 10 bases aligning to TRBD1. The CDR3 extends over 14 amino acids. From germline, CDR1 is LGHDT and CDR2 YNNKEL (reference sequence). The trim removed 4 bases at V and 5 bases at J, leaving 5 bases unmatched. Here the CDR3 reads CASSPTGGGDEQYV. In DNA, the CDR3 is TGTGCCAGCAGCCCGACAGGGGGCGGTGACGAGCAGTACGTC.

This clonotype appeared many times. The chain recombines TRBV10-3 with TRBJ1-1; D remains unclear. There are 20 residues in the CDR3. V lost 0 bases to trimming and J lost 8 bases, with 31 bases between them. Germline V gene lookup returns CDR1 ENHRY and CDR2 SYGVKD. Here the CDR3 DNA reads TGTGCCATCAGTGAGTCGTTTCCCCTTTACTCTTCCCGAGGTTGGGCCGAAGCTTTCTTT. Protein product: CAISESFPLYSSRGWAEAFF.

In its sample, this clonotype was seen many times. The J gene is TRBJ2-2, the V gene TRBV12-3 or TRBV12-4; 10 nucleotides align to TRBD2. V shed 6 bases, J shed 3 bases, and the junction held 10 bases outside the gene matches. This CDR3 is built from 17 residues. The CDR3 sequence: CASSLSLAGDHTGELFF. CDR3 nucleotides: TGTGCCAGCAGCCTGTCCCTAGCGGGGGACCACACCGGGGAGCTGTTTTTT.

This sequence joins TRBV18 and TRBJ1-3, with D possibly TRBD1 on 5 matching bases. V lost 2 bases and J lost 2, with 10 bases in between. The CDR3 is made up of 15 amino acids. Per germline, CDR1 KGHSH and CDR2 LQKENI. CDR3: CASSPRQSPGNTIYF. DNA of the CDR3: TGTGCCAGCTCACCAAGACAGTCCCCTGGAAACACCATATATTTT.

This clonotype was observed a few times. The chain carries TRBV12-3 or TRBV12-4 and TRBJ2-7; TRBD1 might be the D (6 bases). This CDR3 is built from 15 residues. Trimming took 5 bases from V and 5 from J, leaving 19 bases between them. In DNA form, the CDR3 reads TGTGCCAGCAGTCCCGGCGCTCAGGGGATCGACGAGCAGTACGTC. Translation: CASSPGAQGIDEQYV.